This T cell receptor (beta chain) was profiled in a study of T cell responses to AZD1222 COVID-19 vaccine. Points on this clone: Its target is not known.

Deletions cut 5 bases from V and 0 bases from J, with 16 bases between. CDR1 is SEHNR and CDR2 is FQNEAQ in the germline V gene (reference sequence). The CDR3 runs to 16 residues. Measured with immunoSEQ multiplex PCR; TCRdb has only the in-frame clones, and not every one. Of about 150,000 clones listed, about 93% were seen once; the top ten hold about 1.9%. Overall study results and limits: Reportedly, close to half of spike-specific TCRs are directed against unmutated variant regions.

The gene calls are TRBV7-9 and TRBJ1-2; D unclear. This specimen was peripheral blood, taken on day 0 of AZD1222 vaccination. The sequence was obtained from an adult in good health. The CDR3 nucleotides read TGTGCCAGCAGCCCCGCGGCCCTTACTACTAACTATGGCTACACCTTC. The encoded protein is CASSPAALTTNYGYTF.